This T cell receptor (beta chain) is from a study of blood T cell repertoires in COVID-19. This clone was found once. The germline gives CDR1 MNHEY, CDR2 SMNVEV (reference sequence). The CDR3 contains 15 residues. The V end was cut by 6 bases, the J end by 5 bases, with 19 bases between. TCRdb's copy holds only in-frame clones and misses some; the assay was immunoSEQ multiplex PCR. The repertoire holds some 270,000 clones, with 85% to 90% as singletons. The receptor's source is a woman in her fifties or sixties who had recovered from COVID-19. The chain uses TRBV27 and TRBJ1-1; tentatively, D is TRBD1 (5 bases). The sample taken for sequencing was PBMCs or T cells enriched from blood (not recorded which). This CDR3 reads CASSSGDSGRTEAFF. Written as DNA, the CDR3 is TGTGCCAGCAGCTCTGGCGACAGCGGGAGGACTGAAGCTTTCTTT.